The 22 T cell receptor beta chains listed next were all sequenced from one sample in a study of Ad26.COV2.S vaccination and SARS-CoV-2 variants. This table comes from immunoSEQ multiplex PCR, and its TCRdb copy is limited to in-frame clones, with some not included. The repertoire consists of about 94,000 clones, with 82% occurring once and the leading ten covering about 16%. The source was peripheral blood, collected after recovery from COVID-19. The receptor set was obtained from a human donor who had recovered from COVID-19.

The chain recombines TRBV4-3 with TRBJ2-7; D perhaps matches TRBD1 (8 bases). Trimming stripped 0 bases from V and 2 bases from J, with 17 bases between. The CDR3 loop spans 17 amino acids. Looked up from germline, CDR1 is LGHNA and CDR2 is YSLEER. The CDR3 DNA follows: TGCGCCAGCAGCCAAGATAGGGGGGGACAGGTCCCCTACGAGCAGTACTTC. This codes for CASSQDRGGQVPYEQYF.

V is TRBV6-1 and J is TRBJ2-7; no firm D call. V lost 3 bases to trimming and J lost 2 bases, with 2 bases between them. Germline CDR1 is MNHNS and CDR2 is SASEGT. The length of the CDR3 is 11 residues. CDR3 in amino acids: CASSDPYEQYF. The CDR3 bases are TGTGCCAGCAGTGACCCCTACGAGCAGTACTTC.

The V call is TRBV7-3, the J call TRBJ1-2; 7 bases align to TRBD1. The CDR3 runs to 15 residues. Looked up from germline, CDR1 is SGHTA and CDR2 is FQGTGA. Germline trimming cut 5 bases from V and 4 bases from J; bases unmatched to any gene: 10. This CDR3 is CASSPTPGTVYGYTF. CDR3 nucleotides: TGTGCCAGCAGCCCGACACCCGGGACAGTCTATGGCTACACCTTC.

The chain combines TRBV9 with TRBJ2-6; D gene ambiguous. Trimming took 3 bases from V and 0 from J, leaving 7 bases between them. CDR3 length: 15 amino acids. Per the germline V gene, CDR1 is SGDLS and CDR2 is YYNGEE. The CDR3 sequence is CASSEFRSGANVLTF. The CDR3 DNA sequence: TGTGCCAGCAGCGAGTTTCGCTCTGGGGCCAACGTCCTGACTTTC.

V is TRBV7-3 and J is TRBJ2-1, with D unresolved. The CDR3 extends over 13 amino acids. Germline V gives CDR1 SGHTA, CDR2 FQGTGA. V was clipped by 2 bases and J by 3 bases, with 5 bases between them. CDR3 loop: CASSLSVYNEQFF. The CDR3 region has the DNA TGTGCCAGCAGCTTATCAGTCTACAATGAGCAGTTCTTC.

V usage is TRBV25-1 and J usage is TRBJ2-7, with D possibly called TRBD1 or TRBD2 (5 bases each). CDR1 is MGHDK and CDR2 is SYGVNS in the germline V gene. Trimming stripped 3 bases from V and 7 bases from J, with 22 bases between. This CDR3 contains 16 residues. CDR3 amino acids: CASSESVRTGLGEQYF. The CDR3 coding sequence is TGTGCCAGCAGTGAGTCGGTTCGTACGGGGCTCGGAGAGCAGTACTTC.

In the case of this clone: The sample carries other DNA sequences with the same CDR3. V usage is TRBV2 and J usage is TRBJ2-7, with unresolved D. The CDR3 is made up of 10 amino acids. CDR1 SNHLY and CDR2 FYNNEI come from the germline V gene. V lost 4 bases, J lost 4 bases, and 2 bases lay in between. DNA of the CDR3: TGTGCCAGCAGTGGGTACGAGCAGTACTTC. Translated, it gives CASSGYEQYF.

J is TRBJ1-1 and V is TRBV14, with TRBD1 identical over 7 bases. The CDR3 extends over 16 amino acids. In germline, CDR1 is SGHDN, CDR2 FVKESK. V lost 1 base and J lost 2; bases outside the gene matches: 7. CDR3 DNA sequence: TGTGCCAGCAGCCAAGTTAGGGGGCCATATAACACTGAAGCTTTCTTT. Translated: CASSQVRGPYNTEAFF. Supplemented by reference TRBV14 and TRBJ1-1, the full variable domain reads EAGVTQFPSHSVIEKGQTVTLRCDPISGHDNLYWYRRVMGKEIKFLLHFVKESKQDESGMPNNRFLAERTGGTYSTLKVQPAELEDSGVYFCASSQVRGPYNTEAFFGQGTRLTVV.

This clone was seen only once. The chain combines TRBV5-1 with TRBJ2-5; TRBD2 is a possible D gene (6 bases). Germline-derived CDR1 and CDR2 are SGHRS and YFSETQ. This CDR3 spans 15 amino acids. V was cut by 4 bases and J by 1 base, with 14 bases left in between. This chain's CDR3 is CASSRGRDSQETQYF. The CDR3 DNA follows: TGCGCCAGCAGCCGGGGTCGGGACTCCCAAGAGACCCAGTACTTC.

CDR3 region: CASSTRQGVGEQYF. The CDR3 bases are TGTGCCAGTAGTACCCGACAGGGCGTGGGGGAGCAGTACTTC. The chain is built from TRBV19 and TRBJ2-7; 7 nucleotides agree with TRBD1. The germline V gene has CDR1 LNHDA and CDR2 SQIVND (reference sequence). Trimming removed 4 bases from V and 7 bases from J; junction bases left unmatched: 10. This CDR3 has 14 residues.

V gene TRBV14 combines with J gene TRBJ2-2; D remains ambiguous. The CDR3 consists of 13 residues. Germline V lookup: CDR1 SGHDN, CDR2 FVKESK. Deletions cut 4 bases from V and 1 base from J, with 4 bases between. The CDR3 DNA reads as TGTGCCAGCAGCCGGCAGAACACCGGGGAGCTGTTTTTT. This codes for CASSRQNTGELFF.

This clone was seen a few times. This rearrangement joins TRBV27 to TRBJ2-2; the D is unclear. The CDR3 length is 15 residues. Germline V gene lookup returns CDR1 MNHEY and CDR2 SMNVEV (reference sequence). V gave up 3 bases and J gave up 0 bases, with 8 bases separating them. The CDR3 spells CASSFSVPNTGELFF. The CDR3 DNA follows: TGTGCCAGCAGTTTCTCGGTCCCGAACACCGGGGAGCTGTTTTTT.

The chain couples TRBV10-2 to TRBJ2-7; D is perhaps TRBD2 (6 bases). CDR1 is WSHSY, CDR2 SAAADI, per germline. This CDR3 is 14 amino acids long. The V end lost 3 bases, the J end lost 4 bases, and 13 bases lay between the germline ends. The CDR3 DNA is TGCGCCAGCAGTGAACGAGCGGGCAAATACGAGCAGTACTTC. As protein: CASSERAGKYEQYF.

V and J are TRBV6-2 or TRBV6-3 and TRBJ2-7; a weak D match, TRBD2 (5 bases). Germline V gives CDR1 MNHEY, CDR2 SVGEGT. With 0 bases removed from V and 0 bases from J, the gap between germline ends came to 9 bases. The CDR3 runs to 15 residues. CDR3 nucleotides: TGTGCCAGCAGTTACTCCGAGGGATCCTCCTACGAGCAGTACTTC. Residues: CASSYSEGSSYEQYF.

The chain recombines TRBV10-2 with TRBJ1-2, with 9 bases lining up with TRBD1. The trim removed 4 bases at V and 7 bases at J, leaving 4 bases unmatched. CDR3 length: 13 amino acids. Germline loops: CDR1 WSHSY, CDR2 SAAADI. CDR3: CASSVQGAGGYTF. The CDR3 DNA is TGCGCCAGCAGTGTACAGGGGGCCGGTGGCTACACCTTC.

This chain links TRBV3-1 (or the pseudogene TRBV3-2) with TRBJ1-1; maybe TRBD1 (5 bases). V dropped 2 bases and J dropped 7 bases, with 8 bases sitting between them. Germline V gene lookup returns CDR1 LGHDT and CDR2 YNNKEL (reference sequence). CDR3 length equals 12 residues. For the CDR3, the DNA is TGTGCCAGCAGCCAACCCCAGGGTGAAGCTTTCTTT. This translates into CASSQPQGEAFF.

The CDR3 loop is CSVDGGVGQLVGTEAFF. The CDR3 nucleotides are TGCAGCGTTGATGGGGGGGTGGGACAGCTTGTCGGCACTGAAGCTTTCTTT. The chain couples TRBV29-1 to TRBJ1-1, with 7 bases matching TRBD1. The CDR3 contains 17 residues. From germline, CDR1 is SQVTM and CDR2 ANQGSEA. V gave up 3 bases and J gave up 4 bases; unmatched junction bases: 17.

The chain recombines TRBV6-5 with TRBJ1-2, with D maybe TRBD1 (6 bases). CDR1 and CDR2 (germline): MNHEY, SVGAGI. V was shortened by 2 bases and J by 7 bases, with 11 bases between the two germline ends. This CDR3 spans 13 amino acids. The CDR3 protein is CASSYMGAAGYTF. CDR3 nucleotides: TGTGCCAGCAGTTACATGGGGGCTGCTGGCTACACCTTC.

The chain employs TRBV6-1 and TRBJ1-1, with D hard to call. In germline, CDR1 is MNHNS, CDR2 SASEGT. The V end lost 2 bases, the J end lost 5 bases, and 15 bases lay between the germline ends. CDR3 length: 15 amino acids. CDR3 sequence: CASSELWAVGTEAFF. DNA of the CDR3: TGTGCCAGCAGTGAACTTTGGGCAGTAGGTACTGAAGCTTTCTTT.

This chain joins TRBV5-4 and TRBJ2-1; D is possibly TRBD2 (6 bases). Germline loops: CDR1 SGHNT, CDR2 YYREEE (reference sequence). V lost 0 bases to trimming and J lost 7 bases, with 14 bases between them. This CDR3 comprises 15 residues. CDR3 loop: CASSLAGTGANEQFF. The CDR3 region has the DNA TGTGCCAGCAGCTTGGCAGGGACTGGCGCGAATGAGCAGTTCTTC.

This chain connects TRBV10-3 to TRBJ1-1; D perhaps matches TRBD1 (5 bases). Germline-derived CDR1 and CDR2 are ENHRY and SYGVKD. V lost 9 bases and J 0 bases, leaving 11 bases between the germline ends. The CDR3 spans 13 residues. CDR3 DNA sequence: TGTGCCATAGGAGGGGCCCTGAACACTGAAGCTTTCTTT. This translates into CAIGGALNTEAFF.

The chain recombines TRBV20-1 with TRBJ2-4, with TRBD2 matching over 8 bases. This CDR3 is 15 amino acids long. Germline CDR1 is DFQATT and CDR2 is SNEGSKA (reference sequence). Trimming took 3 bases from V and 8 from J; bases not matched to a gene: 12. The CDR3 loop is CSASSQSGGPDIQYF. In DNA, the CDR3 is TGCAGTGCTAGTTCCCAGTCGGGAGGGCCGGACATTCAGTACTTC.